These 30 T cell receptor beta chains were all obtained from the same sample, sequenced in a study of cytomegalovirus exposure and HLA in healthy donors. The PCR contained 60 Vbeta and 13 Jbeta primers. Libraries were prepared by immunoSEQ multiplex PCR; TCRdb keeps only in-frame clonotypes and omits some of them. Of about 200,000 clones in the sample, about four fifths were seen once. The sequencing sample was made of PBMCs. The receptor set was obtained from a male donor in good health and CMV-seropositive.

The CDR3 here is CASSPGQGHTEAFF. The CDR3 nucleotides are TGTGCCAGCTCACCAGGACAGGGTCACACTGAAGCTTTCTTT. The rearrangement links TRBV18 to TRBJ1-1; 8 bases match TRBD1. V lost 2 bases and J lost 3; bases outside the gene matches: 2. The CDR3 totals 14 residues. CDR1 and CDR2 (germline): KGHSH, LQKENI.

This clone was observed a handful of times. The chain recombines TRBV30 with TRBJ2-2; 8 nucleotides align to TRBD1. Germline V gene data show CDR1 as GTSNPN and CDR2 as SVGIG (reference sequence). J gave up 2 bases and V 5 bases, and 4 bases lay outside the gene matches. The CDR3 is 14 amino acids. CDR3 nucleotide sequence: TGTGCCTGGGTCGGGACAGGCAACACCGGGGAGCTGTTTTTT. This encodes CAWVGTGNTGELFF.

This sequence joins TRBV18 and TRBJ2-7; 7 bases agree with TRBD1. The junction had 9 bases not matched to a gene; V was cut back by 3 bases and J by 4 bases. The CDR3 has 15 amino acids. CDR1 KGHSH and CDR2 LQKENI come from the germline V gene. The DNA for the CDR3 is TGTGCCAGCTCACCTCAGGGGGTGATGGGGTACGAGCAGTACTTC. Protein: CASSPQGVMGYEQYF.

The chain couples TRBV20-1 to TRBJ2-7; D remains unclear. V shed 5 bases and J shed 0 bases, with 2 bases lying between them. The CDR3 loop spans 10 amino acids. Germline V gives CDR1 DFQATT, CDR2 SNEGSKA (reference sequence). The CDR3 protein is CSAYSYEQYF. DNA of the CDR3: TGCAGTGCTTACTCCTACGAGCAGTACTTC.

This chain connects TRBV7-2 to TRBJ2-5, with 12 bases identical to TRBD2. This CDR3 is 16 amino acids long. The J segment lost 5 bases and the V segment lost 5 bases, leaving 9 bases of the junction unmatched. Germline loops: CDR1 SGHTA, CDR2 FQGNSA. The CDR3, as DNA: TGTGCCAGCAGCCACCGACTAGCGGGGGCAGTGGAGACCCAGTACTTC. It translates to CASSHRLAGAVETQYF.

This chain uses TRBV6-6 with TRBJ1-1, with 7 bases lining up with TRBD1. V trimming: 6 bases; J trimming: 4 bases; junction bases outside the gene matches: 8. This CDR3 comprises 14 residues. Per the germline V gene, CDR1 is MNHNY and CDR2 is SVGAGI (reference sequence). The CDR3 here is CASRATGIGTEAFF. CDR3 nucleotides: TGTGCCAGCAGGGCGACAGGGATCGGCACTGAAGCTTTCTTT.

The chain links TRBV11-2 to TRBJ2-1, with D possibly TRBD1 on 6 matching bases. Germline lookup yields CDR1 SGHAT and CDR2 FQNNGV. V dropped 3 bases and J dropped 0 bases, with 9 bases sitting between them. The CDR3 is made up of 15 amino acids. CDR3 coding DNA: TGTGCCAGCAGCTTCGCACAGGGCTCCTACAATGAGCAGTTCTTC. Translation gives CASSFAQGSYNEQFF.

The chain combines TRBV18 with TRBJ1-1; TRBD1 matches 7 bases. Looked up from germline, CDR1 is KGHSH and CDR2 is LQKENI. The trim removed 3 bases at V and 5 bases at J, leaving 9 bases unmatched. The CDR3 covers 15 residues. The CDR3 here is CASSPGQVLGTEAFF. In nucleotides, the CDR3 is TGTGCCAGCTCACCCGGACAGGTCCTAGGGACTGAAGCTTTCTTT.

The rearrangement joins TRBV19 to TRBJ2-7, with D perhaps TRBD2 (5 bases). The CDR3 runs to 14 residues. V lost 3 bases and J 1 base, leaving 10 bases between the germline ends. From germline, CDR1 is LNHDA and CDR2 SQIVND (reference sequence). The CDR3 bases are TGTGCCAGTAGTATCGGAGCGGTTTCCTACGAGCAGTACTTC. The encoded protein is CASSIGAVSYEQYF.

The V and J genes are TRBV27 and TRBJ2-7; 9 bases map to TRBD1. This CDR3 region has 14 residues. With V trimmed by 6 bases and J by 7 bases, 10 bases remained unmatched. Per germline, CDR1 MNHEY and CDR2 SMNVEV (reference sequence). The chain's CDR3 is CASRRGQGRWEQYF. The DNA for the CDR3 is TGTGCCAGCAGGAGGGGACAGGGACGCTGGGAGCAGTACTTC.

The chain is built from TRBV7-6 and TRBJ2-5; D unclear. CDR1 and CDR2 (germline): SGHVS, FNYEAQ. V shed 5 bases and J shed 5 bases, with 6 bases lying between them. CDR3 size: 11 residues. In DNA, the CDR3 is TGTGCCAGCAGCCAGGTGGAGACCCAGTACTTC. This gives the protein CASSQVETQYF.

V gene TRBV30 combines with J gene TRBJ2-7; D unclear. With 4 bases removed from V and 0 bases from J, the gap between germline ends came to 7 bases. This CDR3 has 12 residues. CDR1 is GTSNPN and CDR2 is SVGIG in the germline V gene (reference sequence). The CDR3 here is CAWNPSSYEQYF. Written as DNA, the CDR3 is TGTGCCTGGAATCCCAGCTCCTACGAGCAGTACTTC.

In this sample, this clone turned up a few times. The CDR3 loop is CASSQAPMEFVGYTF. For the CDR3, the DNA is TGCGCCAGCAGCCAAGCTCCGATGGAGTTTGTTGGCTACACCTTC. The rearrangement links TRBV4-1 to TRBJ1-2; no definite D call. With 1 base removed from V and 7 bases from J, the gap between germline ends came to 16 bases. CDR3 length equals 15 residues. Germline V CDR1 and CDR2: MGHRA, YSYEKL.

The chain combines TRBV6-5 with TRBJ2-7, with TRBD2 matching 9 bases. CDR3 length: 16 residues. Germline CDR1 reads MNHEY; CDR2 reads SVGAGI. V was pared by 0 bases and J by 4 bases, with 7 bases of the junction left unmatched. CDR3 sequence reads: CASSYSASGTIYEQYF. In DNA form, the CDR3 reads TGTGCCAGCAGTTACTCGGCTAGCGGGACGATATACGAGCAGTACTTC.

This clone was recorded a few times. The chain is built from TRBV27 and TRBJ2-7; D gene unclear. The germline V and J ends were trimmed by 4 bases and 0 bases, with 13 bases remaining between them. There are 15 residues in the CDR3. CDR1 and CDR2 from the germline V gene are MNHEY and SMNVEV (reference sequence). CDR3 coding DNA: TGTGCCAGCAGTTACGCCACCATGAGCTCCTACGAGCAGTACTTC. Translating gives CASSYATMSSYEQYF.

This clone turned up a few times. J is TRBJ1-2 and V is TRBV2; possible D gene TRBD1, 6 bases. Germline CDR1 SNHLY, CDR2 FYNNEI. The CDR3 consists of 15 residues. With 4 bases removed from V and 7 bases from J, the gap between germline ends came to 19 bases. The CDR3: CASSVVGQPGTGYTF. In nucleotides, the CDR3 is TGTGCCAGCAGTGTGGTCGGACAGCCCGGAACTGGCTACACCTTC.

The DNA for the CDR3 is TGCGCCAGCAGCCTTGAGGCCTCAACAAACTACAATGAGCAGTTCTTC. Residues: CASSLEASTNYNEQFF. This chain connects TRBV5-1 to TRBJ2-1; the D is unclear. Trimming removed 4 bases from V and 3 bases from J, with 17 bases in between. Germline lookup yields CDR1 SGHRS and CDR2 YFSETQ. This CDR3 has 16 amino acids.

This sequence joins TRBV11-2 and TRBJ2-6; D unclear. The germline V and J ends were trimmed by 0 bases and 4 bases, with 7 bases remaining between them. This CDR3 comprises 15 residues. Looked up from germline, CDR1 is SGHAT and CDR2 is FQNNGV. The CDR3 is CASSLDIKGANVLTF. CDR3 nucleotide sequence: TGTGCCAGCAGCTTAGATATAAAAGGGGCCAACGTCCTGACTTTC. Using reference TRBV11-2 and TRBJ2-6 for the parts outside the CDR3, the full variable domain is EAGVAQSPRYKIIEKRQSVAFWCNPISGHATLYWYQQILGQGPKLLIQFQNNGVVDDSQLPKDRFSAERLKGVDSTLKIQPAKLEDSAVYLCASSLDIKGANVLTFGAGSRLTVL.

The chain links TRBV6-6 to TRBJ1-2; 9 nucleotides agree with TRBD1. This CDR3 has 16 amino acids. Looked up from germline, CDR1 is MNHNY and CDR2 is SVGAGI (reference sequence). Germline trimming cut 2 bases from V and 3 bases from J; bases unmatched to any gene: 7. The CDR3 sequence: CASSYDRGYLDYGYTF. CDR3 coding DNA: TGTGCCAGCAGTTACGACAGGGGGTATCTAGACTATGGCTACACCTTC.

The sample holds a few counts of this clone. The V and J genes are TRBV2 and TRBJ1-2; D is unresolved. Germline CDR1 is SNHLY and CDR2 is FYNNEI. The length of the CDR3 is 12 residues. Deletions cut 4 bases from V and 8 bases from J, with 11 bases between. The CDR3 DNA sequence: TGTGCCAGCAGTGGTCCTCCCCCCGGCTACACCTTC. Translated: CASSGPPPGYTF.

The V gene is TRBV30, the J gene TRBJ1-2; D gene ambiguous. Germline loops: CDR1 GTSNPN, CDR2 SVGIG (reference sequence). The CDR3 is 13 amino acids. Trimming removed 3 bases at V and 5 bases at J, with 13 bases between. The CDR3 loop reads CAWSGKMGYGYTF. CDR3 in DNA: TGTGCCTGGAGCGGGAAAATGGGGTATGGCTACACCTTC.

The rearrangement uses TRBV7-9 and TRBJ2-2; D gene ambiguous. The germline V gene has CDR1 SEHNR and CDR2 FQNEAQ (reference sequence). This CDR3 spans 14 amino acids. V lost 0 bases, J lost 6 bases, and 8 bases lay in between. The CDR3 loop is CASSLALEPGELFF. CDR3 nucleotides: TGTGCCAGCAGCTTAGCTTTAGAACCCGGGGAGCTGTTTTTT.

This clone occurred a few times. The chain is built from TRBV27 and TRBJ1-2; weak D call: TRBD1 (6 bases). Germline lookup yields CDR1 MNHEY and CDR2 SMNVEV (reference sequence). V was clipped by 8 bases and J by 7 bases, with 20 bases between them. The CDR3 is made up of 14 amino acids. The CDR3, as DNA: TGTGCCAGCCCCCCGGGGGGCGGAATGGTTGGCTACACCTTC. This gives the protein CASPPGGGMVGYTF.

As DNA, the CDR3 is TGCGCCAGCAGCCAAGCCTCTAGCGCAGATACGCAGTATTTT. It is translated as CASSQASSADTQYF. This chain links TRBV4-1 with TRBJ2-3; tentatively, D is TRBD2 (6 bases). CDR3 length: 14 residues. The germline CDR1 and CDR2 sequences are MGHRA and YSYEKL. The V end lost 1 base, the J end lost 4 bases, and 9 bases lay between the germline ends.

V is TRBV5-1 and J is TRBJ2-5, with a tentative D call TRBD2 (6 bases). Deletions cut 4 bases from V and 4 bases from J, with 14 bases between. In germline, CDR1 is SGHRS, CDR2 YFSETQ. This CDR3 region has 14 residues. The DNA for the CDR3 is TGCGCCAGCAGCGCGGGACTCAGCCTAGAGACCCAGTACTTC. As protein: CASSAGLSLETQYF. Full variable domain (outside the CDR3, taken from reference TRBV5-1 and TRBJ2-5): KAGVTQTPRYLIKTRGQQVTLSCSPISGHRSVSWYQQTPGQGLQFLFEYFSETQRNKGNFPGRFSGRQFSNSRSEMNVSTLELGDSALYLCASSAGLSLETQYFGPGTRLLVL.

The chain joins TRBV5-4 to TRBJ1-5; D is ambiguous. The V gene's germline CDR1 is SGHNT and CDR2 YYREEE (reference sequence). The V and J ends lost 0 bases and 5 bases respectively, with 9 bases between them. The CDR3 contains 14 residues. The CDR3, as DNA: TGTGCCAGCAGCTTGGCCGGGAGCTATCAGCCCCAGCATTTT. Translated, it gives CASSLAGSYQPQHF. Looking up the rest from reference TRBV5-4 and TRBJ1-5 gives the full variable domain: ETGVTQSPTHLIKTRGQQVTLRCSSQSGHNTVSWYQQALGQGPQFIFQYYREEENGRGNFPPRFSGLQFPNYSSELNVNALELDDSALYLCASSLAGSYQPQHFGDGTRLSIL.

The gene calls are TRBV5-5 and TRBJ2-1, with a tentative D call TRBD1 (5 bases). Germline V gives CDR1 SGHKS, CDR2 YYEKEE (reference sequence). Trimming took 3 bases from V and 3 from J, leaving 13 bases between them. The CDR3 is 15 amino acids. The CDR3 nucleotides read TGTGCCAGCAGCTGGGGCCCGGGTATCTACAATGAGCAGTTCTTC. Amino acid sequence: CASSWGPGIYNEQFF.

The gene calls are TRBV7-9 and TRBJ2-3; 13 nucleotides align to TRBD2. Germline lookup yields CDR1 SEHNR and CDR2 FQNEAQ (reference sequence). The CDR3 is 17 amino acids. With 6 bases clipped from V and 8 bases from J, the junction kept 14 bases outside the gene matches. The CDR3 DNA follows: TGTGCCAGCAGACTAGCGGGGGGGCCTGAGAGCGGAGGTACGCAGTATTTT. This encodes CASRLAGGPESGGTQYF.

The V call is TRBV5-1, the J call TRBJ2-3; TRBD2 is a possible D gene (5 bases). The CDR3 length is 19 residues. Trimming removed 3 bases from V and 0 bases from J, with 23 bases in between. Looked up from germline, CDR1 is SGHRS and CDR2 is YFSETQ. The chain's CDR3 is CASSSFIEAREDSTDTQYF. The CDR3 region has the DNA TGCGCCAGCAGCTCATTTATCGAGGCGAGGGAAGATAGCACAGATACGCAGTATTTT.

The gene calls are TRBV19 and TRBJ1-1; 7 nucleotides align to TRBD1. The CDR3 has 15 residues. The germline V gene encodes CDR1 LNHDA and CDR2 SQIVND (reference sequence). V dropped 6 bases and J dropped 2; count of bases not matched to a gene: 9. The CDR3 here is CASREYRQGNTEAFF. The CDR3 DNA reads as TGTGCCAGTAGAGAGTACAGACAGGGTAACACTGAAGCTTTCTTT.